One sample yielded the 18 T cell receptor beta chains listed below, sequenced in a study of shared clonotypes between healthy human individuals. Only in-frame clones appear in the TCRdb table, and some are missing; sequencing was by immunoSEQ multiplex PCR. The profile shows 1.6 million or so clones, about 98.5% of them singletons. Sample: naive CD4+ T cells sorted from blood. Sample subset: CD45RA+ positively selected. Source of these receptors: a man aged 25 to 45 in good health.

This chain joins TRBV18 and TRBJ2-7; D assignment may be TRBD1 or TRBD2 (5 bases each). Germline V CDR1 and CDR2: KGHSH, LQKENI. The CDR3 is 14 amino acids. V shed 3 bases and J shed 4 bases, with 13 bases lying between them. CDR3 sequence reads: CASSPSGRVYEQYF. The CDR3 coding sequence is TGTGCCAGCTCACCCTCGGGACGGGTTTACGAGCAGTACTTC.

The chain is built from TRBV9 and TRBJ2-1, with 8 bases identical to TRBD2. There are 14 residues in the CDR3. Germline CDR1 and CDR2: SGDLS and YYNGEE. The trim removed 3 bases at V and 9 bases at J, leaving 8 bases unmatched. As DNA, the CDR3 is TGTGCCAGCAGCGGTAGCGGGATAGAGGTTGAGCAGTTCTTC. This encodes CASSGSGIEVEQFF.

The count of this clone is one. The CDR3 here is CASSLIFGAGETQYF. In nucleotides, the CDR3 is TGTGCCAGCAGTTTAATTTTTGGGGCGGGAGAGACCCAGTACTTC. This chain links TRBV27 with TRBJ2-5, with D possibly being TRBD1 or TRBD2 (5 bases each). The CDR3 is made up of 15 amino acids. Trimming removed 2 bases at V and 4 bases at J, with 14 bases between. The germline gives CDR1 MNHEY, CDR2 SMNVEV (reference sequence).

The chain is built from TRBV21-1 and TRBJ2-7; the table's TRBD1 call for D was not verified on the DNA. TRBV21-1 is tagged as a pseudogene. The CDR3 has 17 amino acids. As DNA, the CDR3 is TGTGCCAGCAGCAATGGAAAGGGCGACAGGGGAACCTACGAGCAGTACTTC. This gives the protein CASSNGKGDRGTYEQYF.

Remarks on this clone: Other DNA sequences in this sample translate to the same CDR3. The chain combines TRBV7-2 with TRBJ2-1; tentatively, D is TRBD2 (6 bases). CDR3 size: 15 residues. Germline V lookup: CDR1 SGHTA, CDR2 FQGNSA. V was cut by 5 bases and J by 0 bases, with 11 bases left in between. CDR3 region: CASSHSGSSYNEQFF. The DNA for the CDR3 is TGTGCCAGCAGCCATAGCGGATCCTCCTACAATGAGCAGTTCTTC.

Written as DNA, the CDR3 is TGTGCCAGCAGCGTTCAAGCGGGAAGTGACAATGAGCAGTTCTTC. This translates into CASSVQAGSDNEQFF. V and J are TRBV9 and TRBJ2-1; 7 bases align to TRBD2. CDR3 length equals 15 residues. The germline CDR1 and CDR2 sequences are SGDLS and YYNGEE. V was clipped by 2 bases and J by 5 bases; unmatched bases: 7.

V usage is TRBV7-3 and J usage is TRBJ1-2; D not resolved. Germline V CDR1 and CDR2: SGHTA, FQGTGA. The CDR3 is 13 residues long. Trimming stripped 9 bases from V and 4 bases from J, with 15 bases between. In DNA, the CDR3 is TGTGCCAGTAGTCCAAGGTATGGCTATGGCTACACCTTC. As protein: CASSPRYGYGYTF.

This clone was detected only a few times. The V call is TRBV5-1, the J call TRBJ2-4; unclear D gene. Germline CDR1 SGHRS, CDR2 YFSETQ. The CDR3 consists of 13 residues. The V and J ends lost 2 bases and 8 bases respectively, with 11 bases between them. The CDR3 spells CASSLEPSDIQYF. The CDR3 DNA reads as TGCGCCAGCAGCTTAGAACCTAGTGACATTCAGTACTTC.

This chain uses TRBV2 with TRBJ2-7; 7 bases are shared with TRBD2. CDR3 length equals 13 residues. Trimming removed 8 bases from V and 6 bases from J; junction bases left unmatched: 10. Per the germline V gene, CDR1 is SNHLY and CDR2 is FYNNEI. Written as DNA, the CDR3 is TGTGCCAGCCGCCGGGAGGAAGGGGTCGAGCAGTACTTC. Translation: CASRREEGVEQYF.

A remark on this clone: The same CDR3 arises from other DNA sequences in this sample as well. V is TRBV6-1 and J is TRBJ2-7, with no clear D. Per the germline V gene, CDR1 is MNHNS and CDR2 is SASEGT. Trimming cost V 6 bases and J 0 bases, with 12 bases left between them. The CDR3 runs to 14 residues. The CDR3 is CASSLGGASYEQYF. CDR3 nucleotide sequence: TGTGCCAGCAGCCTCGGCGGAGCCTCCTACGAGCAGTACTTC.

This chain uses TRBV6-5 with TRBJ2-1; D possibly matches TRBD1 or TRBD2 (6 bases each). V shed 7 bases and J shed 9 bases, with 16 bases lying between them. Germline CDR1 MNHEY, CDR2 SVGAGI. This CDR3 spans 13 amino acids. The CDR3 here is CASTLGGGGEQFF. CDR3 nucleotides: TGTGCCAGCACACTCGGAGGAGGGGGTGAGCAGTTCTTC.

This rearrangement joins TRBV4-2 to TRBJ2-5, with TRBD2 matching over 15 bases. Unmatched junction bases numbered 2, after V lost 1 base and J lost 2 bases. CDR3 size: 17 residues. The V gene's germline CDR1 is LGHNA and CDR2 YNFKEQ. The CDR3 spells CASSQGTSGRGQETQYF. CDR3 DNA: TGTGCCAGCAGCCAAGGGACTAGCGGGAGGGGACAAGAGACCCAGTACTTC.

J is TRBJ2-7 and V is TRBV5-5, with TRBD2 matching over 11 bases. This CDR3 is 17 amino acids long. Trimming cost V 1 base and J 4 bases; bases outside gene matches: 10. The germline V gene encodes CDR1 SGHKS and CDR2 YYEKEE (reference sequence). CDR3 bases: TGTGCCAGCAGCTTGAATACTAGCGGGAGTTTGAGGTACGAGCAGTACTTC. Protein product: CASSLNTSGSLRYEQYF.

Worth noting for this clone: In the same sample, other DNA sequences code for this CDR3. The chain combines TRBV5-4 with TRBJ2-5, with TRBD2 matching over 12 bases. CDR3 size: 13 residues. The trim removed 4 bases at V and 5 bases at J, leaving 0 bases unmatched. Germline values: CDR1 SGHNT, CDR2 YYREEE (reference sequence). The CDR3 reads CASSLAGGETQYF. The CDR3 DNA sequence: TGTGCCAGCAGCCTAGCGGGAGGGGAGACCCAGTACTTC. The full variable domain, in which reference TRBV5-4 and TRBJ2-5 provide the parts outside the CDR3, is ETGVTQSPTHLIKTRGQQVTLRCSSQSGHNTVSWYQQALGQGPQFIFQYYREEENGRGNFPPRFSGLQFPNYSSELNVNALELDDSALYLCASSLAGGETQYFGPGTRLLVL.

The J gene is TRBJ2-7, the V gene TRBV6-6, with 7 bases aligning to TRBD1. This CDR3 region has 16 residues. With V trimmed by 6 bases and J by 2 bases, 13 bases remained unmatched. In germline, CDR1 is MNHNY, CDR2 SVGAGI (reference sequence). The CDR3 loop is CASSPGTAYLTYEQYF. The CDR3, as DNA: TGTGCCAGCAGCCCCGGGACAGCCTACCTAACCTACGAGCAGTACTTC.

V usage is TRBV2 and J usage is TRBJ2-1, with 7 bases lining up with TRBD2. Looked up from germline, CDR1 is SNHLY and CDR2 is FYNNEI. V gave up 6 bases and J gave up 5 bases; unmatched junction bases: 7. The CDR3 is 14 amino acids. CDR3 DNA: TGTGCCAGCAGCATCGGGAGGTTGGACAATGAGCAGTTCTTC. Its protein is CASSIGRLDNEQFF.

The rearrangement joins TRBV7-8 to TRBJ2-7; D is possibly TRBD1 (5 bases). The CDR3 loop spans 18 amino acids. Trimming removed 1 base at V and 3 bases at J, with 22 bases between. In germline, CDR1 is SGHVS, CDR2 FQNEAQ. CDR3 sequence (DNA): TGTGCCAGCAGCTTAGAATCGACCCAGGGCCACCACAACTACGAGCAGTACTTC. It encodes CASSLESTQGHHNYEQYF. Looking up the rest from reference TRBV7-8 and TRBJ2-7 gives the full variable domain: GAGVSQSPRYKVAKRGQDVALRCDPISGHVSLFWYQQALGQGPEFLTYFQNEAQLDKSGLPSDRFFAERPEGSVSTLKIQRTQQEDSAVYLCASSLESTQGHHNYEQYFGPGTRLTVT.

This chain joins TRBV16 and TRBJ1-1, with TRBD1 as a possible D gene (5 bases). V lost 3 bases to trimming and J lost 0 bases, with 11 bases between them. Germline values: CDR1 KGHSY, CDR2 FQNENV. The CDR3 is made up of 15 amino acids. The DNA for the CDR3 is TGTGCCAGCAGCCAGGGGCAGGGATTGAACACTGAAGCTTTCTTT. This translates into CASSQGQGLNTEAFF.